A selection of T cell receptor beta chains follows, all from one sample in a study of OX40 agonist ivuxolimab in advanced cancers. Sequenced by immunoSEQ multiplex PCR; TCRdb stores in-frame clones only, minus some. The sample contains roughly 75,000 clones, roughly 85% of which appear only once. Sample: CD4+ or CD8+ T cells sorted from blood, taken in a trial of the OX40 agonist ivuxolimab. All receptors come from an adult with an advanced solid tumor such as melanoma, head and neck, liver or kidney cancer. CDR3s include the opening cysteine and the closing phenylalanine or tryptophan.

J,V,CDR3
TRBJ1-3,TRBV18,CASSQDGRVYSGNTIYF
TRBJ2-7,TRBV7-2,CASSLMGASGGAGYEQYF
TRBJ2-7,TRBV7-2,CASSPGGYRQYF
TRBJ2-3,TRBV7-9,CASSWTGGTDTQYF
TRBJ2-1,TRBV7-3,CASSLYGQRGGLYNEQFF
TRBJ2-3,TRBV4-1,CASSQGPLGGGRTDTQYF
TRBJ2-7,TRBV13,CASSLGRAGVLGEQYF
TRBJ2-1,TRBV4-1,CASSQVGNSYNEQFF
TRBJ1-6,TRBV5-1,CASSSRQMTYNSPLHF
TRBJ2-5,TRBV2,CASTAGLAGGGETQYF
TRBJ1-4,TRBV10-3,CAISEGTGVEKLFF
TRBJ2-7,TRBV6-1,CASSGGGALEQYF
TRBJ1-1,TRBV7-3,CASSSGQGGIAFF
TRBJ1-4,TRBV6-1,CASSVGTGGGATNEKLFF
-,TRBV21-1,CASSKKGIRDRGFYEQYF
TRBJ1-5,TRBV19,CASSMGVGRGGNQPQHF
TRBJ2-7,TRBV14,CASSPILGESEQYF
TRBJ1-2,TRBV5-4,CASSADGLYGYTF
TRBJ1-1,TRBV14,CATGSFGGSEAFF
TRBJ2-1,TRBV29-1,CSVAISNEQFF
TRBJ1-1,TRBV4-1,CASSQGRGGAEDTEAFF
TRBJ2-2,TRBV19,CASSMEKARGGQELFF
TRBJ2-2,TRBV7-8,CASSPSGGDSNTGELFF
TRBJ1-2,TRBV5-1,CASSSDRGYLYGYTF